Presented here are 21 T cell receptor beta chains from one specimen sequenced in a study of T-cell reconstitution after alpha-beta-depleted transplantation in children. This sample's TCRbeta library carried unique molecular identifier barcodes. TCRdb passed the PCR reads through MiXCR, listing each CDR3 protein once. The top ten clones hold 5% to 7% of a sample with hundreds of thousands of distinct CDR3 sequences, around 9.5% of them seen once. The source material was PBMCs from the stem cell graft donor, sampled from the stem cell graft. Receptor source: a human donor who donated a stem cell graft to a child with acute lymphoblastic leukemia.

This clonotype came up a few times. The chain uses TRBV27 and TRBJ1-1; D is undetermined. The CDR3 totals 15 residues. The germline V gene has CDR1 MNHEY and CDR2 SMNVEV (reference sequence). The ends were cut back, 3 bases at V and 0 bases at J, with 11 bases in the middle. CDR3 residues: CASSFQAAMNTEAFF. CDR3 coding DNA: TGTGCCAGCAGTTTTCAAGCAGCTATGAACACTGAAGCTTTCTTT.

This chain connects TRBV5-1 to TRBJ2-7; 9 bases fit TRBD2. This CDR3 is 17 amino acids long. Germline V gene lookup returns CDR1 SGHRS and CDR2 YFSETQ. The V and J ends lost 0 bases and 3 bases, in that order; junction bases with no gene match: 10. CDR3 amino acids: CASSLEGRLAGFYEQYF. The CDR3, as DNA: TGCGCCAGCAGCTTGGAGGGGCGGCTAGCGGGATTCTACGAGCAGTACTTC. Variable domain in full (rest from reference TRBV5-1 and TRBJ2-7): KAGVTQTPRYLIKTRGQQVTLSCSPISGHRSVSWYQQTPGQGLQFLFEYFSETQRNKGNFPGRFSGRQFSNSRSEMNVSTLELGDSALYLCASSLEGRLAGFYEQYFGPGTRLTVT.

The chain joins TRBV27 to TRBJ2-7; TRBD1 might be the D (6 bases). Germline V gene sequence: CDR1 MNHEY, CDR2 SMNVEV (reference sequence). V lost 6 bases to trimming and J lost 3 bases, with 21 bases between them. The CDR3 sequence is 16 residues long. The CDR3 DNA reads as TGTGCCAGCAGCCTCCGTGGGGGCAGGATCGACTACGAGCAGTACTTC. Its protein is CASSLRGGRIDYEQYF.

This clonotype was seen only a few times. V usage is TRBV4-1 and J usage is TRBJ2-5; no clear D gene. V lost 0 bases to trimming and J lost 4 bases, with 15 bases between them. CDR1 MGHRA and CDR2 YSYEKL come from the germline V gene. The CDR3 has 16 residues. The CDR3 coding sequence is TGCGCCAGCAGCCAAGATCATCTCAACAGTTTAGAGACCCAGTACTTC. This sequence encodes CASSQDHLNSLETQYF.

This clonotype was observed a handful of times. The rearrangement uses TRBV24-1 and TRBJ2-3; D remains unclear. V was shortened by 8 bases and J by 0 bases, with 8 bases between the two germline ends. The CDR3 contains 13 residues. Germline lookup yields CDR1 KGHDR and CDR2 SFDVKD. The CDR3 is CATNAPSTDTQYF. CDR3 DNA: TGTGCCACCAACGCACCGAGCACAGATACGCAGTATTTT.

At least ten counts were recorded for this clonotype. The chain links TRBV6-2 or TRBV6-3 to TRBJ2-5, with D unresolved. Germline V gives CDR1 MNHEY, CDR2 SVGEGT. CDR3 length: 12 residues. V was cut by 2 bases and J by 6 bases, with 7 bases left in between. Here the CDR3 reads CASSYREKTQYF. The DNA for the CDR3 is TGTGCCAGCAGTTACAGGGAAAAGACCCAGTACTTC.

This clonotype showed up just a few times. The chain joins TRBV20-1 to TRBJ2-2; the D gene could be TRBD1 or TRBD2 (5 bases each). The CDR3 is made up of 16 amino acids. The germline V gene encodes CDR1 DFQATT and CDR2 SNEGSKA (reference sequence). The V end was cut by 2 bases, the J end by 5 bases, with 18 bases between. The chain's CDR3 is CSARPMGDLGTGELFF. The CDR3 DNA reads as TGCAGTGCTAGACCAATGGGGGATTTGGGGACCGGGGAGCTGTTTTTT.

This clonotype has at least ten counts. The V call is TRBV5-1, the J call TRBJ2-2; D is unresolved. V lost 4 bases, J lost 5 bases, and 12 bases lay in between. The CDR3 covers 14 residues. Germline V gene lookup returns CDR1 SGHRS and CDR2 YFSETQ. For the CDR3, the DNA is TGCGCCAGCAGCGGTGGATTGGAGACCGGGGAGCTGTTTTTT. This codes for CASSGGLETGELFF.

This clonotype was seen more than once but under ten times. CDR3 loop: CASTNTENTEAFF. DNA of the CDR3: TGTGCCAGCACCAATACAGAAAACACTGAAGCTTTCTTT. This sequence joins TRBV6-1 and TRBJ1-1; D is unclear. There are 13 residues in the CDR3. V lost 7 bases, J lost 2 bases, and 11 bases lay in between. Germline CDR1 is MNHNS and CDR2 is SASEGT.

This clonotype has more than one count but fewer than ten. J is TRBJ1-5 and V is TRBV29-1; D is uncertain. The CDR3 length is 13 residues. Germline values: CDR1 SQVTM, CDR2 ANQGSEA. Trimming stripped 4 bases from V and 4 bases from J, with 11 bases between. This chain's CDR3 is CSVGFGNNQPQHF. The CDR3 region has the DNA TGCAGCGTTGGATTCGGCAATAATCAGCCCCAGCATTTT.

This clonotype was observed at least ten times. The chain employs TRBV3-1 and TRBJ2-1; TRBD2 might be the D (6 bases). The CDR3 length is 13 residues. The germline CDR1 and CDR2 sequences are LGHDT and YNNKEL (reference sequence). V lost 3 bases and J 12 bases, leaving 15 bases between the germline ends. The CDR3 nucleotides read TGTGCCAGCAGCCAGGGGAGGCAGTCGGCGCAGTTCTTC. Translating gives CASSQGRQSAQFF.

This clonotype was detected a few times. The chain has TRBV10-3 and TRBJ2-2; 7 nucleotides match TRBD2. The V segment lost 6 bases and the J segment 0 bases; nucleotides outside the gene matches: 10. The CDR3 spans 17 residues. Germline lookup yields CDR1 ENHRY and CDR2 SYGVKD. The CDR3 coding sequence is TGTGCCATCAGCTTGAACGGGACTAAAACGAACACCGGGGAGCTGTTTTTT. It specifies CAISLNGTKTNTGELFF.

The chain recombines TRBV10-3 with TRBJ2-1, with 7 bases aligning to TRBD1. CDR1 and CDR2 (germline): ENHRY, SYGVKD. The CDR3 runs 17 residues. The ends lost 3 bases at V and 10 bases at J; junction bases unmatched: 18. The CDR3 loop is CAISDLLMGQKLSEQFF. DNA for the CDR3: TGTGCCATCAGTGATTTATTAATGGGACAGAAACTTTCCGAGCAGTTCTTC.

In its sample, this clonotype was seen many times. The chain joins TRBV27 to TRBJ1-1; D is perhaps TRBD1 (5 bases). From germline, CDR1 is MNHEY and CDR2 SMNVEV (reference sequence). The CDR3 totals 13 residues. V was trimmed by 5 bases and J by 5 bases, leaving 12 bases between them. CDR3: CASSVGGGTEAFF. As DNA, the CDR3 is TGTGCCAGCAGTGTCGGGGGGGGTACTGAAGCTTTCTTT.

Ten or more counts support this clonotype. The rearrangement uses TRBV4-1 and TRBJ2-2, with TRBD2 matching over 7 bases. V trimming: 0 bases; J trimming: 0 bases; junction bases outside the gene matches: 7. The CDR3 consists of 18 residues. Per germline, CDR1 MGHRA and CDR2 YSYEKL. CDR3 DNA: TGCGCCAGCAGCCAAGATTCAGGGAGGGGATCGAACACCGGGGAGCTGTTTTTT. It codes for CASSQDSGRGSNTGELFF.

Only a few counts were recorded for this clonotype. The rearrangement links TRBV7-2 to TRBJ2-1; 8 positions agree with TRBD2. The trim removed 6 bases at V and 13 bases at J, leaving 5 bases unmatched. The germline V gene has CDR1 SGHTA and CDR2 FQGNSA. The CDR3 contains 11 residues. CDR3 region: CASRVAGLQFF. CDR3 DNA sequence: TGTGCCAGCAGGGTAGCGGGGCTACAGTTCTTC. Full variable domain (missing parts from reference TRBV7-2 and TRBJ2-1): GAGVSQSPSNKVTEKGKDVELRCDPISGHTALYWYRQSLGQGLEFLIYFQGNSAPDKSGLPSDRFSAERTGGSVSTLTIQRTQQEDSAVYLCASRVAGLQFFGPGTRLTVL.

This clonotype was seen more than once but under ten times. CDR3 bases: TGCGCCAGCAGCTTGTACATGCGGGGGGACAACACAGATACGCAGTATTTT. It translates to CASSLYMRGDNTDTQYF. The rearrangement links TRBV5-1 to TRBJ2-3, with 8 bases aligning to TRBD2. V was pared by 1 base and J by 2 bases, with 9 bases of the junction left unmatched. This CDR3 contains 17 residues. Germline CDR1 reads SGHRS; CDR2 reads YFSETQ.

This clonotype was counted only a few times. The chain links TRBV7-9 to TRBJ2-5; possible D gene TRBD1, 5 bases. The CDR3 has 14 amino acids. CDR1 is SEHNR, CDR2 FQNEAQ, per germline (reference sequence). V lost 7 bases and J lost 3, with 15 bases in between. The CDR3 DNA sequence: TGTGCCAGCAAACAAGGGGCAGCTGAAGAGACCCAGTACTTC. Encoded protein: CASKQGAAEETQYF.

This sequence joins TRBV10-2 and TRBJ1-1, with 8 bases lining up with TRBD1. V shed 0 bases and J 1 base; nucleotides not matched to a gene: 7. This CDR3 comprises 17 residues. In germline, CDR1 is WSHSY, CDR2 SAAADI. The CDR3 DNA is TGCGCCAGCAGTGAGTCGATCGGGACAGGAAGGAACACTGAAGCTTTCTTT. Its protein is CASSESIGTGRNTEAFF.

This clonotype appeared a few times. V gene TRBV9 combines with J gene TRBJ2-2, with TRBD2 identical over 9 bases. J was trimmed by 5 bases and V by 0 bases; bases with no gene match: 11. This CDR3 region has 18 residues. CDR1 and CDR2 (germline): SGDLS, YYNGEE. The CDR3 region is CASSVGLAGTPQTGELFF. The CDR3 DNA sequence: TGTGCCAGCAGCGTAGGCCTAGCGGGGACCCCGCAGACCGGGGAGCTGTTTTTT.

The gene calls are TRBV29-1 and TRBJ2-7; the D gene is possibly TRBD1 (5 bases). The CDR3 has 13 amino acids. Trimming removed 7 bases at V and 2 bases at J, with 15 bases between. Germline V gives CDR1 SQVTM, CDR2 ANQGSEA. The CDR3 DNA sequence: TGCAGCGCCGACCCCCAGGGAACCTACGAGCAGTACTTC. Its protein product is CSADPQGTYEQYF.